This T cell receptor beta chain emerged from a study of T cells in narcolepsy. In regard to this clone: Its antigen is undetermined.

Study findings and constraints: Reportedly, autoreactive clonotypes were serially detected in patients' blood but not controls'.

The table came from immunoSEQ multiplex PCR; TCRdb's copy has only in-frame clones and leaves some out. The sample lists some 34,000 clones, roughly 90% occurring once. From germline, CDR1 is SNHLY and CDR2 FYNNEI. The CDR3 extends over 15 amino acids. The V and J ends lost 7 bases and 1 base, in that order; junction bases with no gene match: 7. The source of this sequence is a human donor with narcolepsy. Sample: CD45RA- memory CD4+ T cells from PBMCs. This rearrangement joins TRBV2 to TRBJ2-4; 7 nucleotides match TRBD1. CDR3 region: CASKRGREAKNIQYF. CDR3 DNA: TGTGCCAGCAAAAGGGGGCGCGAGGCCAAAAACATTCAGTACTTC.